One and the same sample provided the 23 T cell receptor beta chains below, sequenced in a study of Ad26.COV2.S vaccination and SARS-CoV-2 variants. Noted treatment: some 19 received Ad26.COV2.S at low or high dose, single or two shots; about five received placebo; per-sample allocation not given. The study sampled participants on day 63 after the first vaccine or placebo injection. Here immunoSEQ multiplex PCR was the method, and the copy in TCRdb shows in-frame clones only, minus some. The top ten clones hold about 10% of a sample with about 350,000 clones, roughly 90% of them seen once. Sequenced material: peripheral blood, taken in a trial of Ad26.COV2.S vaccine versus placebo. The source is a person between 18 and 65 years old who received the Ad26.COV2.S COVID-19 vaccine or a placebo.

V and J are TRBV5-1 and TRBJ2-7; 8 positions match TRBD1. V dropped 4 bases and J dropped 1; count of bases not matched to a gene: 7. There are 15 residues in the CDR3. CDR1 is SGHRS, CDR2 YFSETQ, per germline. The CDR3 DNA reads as TGCGCCAGCAGCCCCTCGGACAGGGTTTCCTACGAGCAGTACTTC. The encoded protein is CASSPSDRVSYEQYF.

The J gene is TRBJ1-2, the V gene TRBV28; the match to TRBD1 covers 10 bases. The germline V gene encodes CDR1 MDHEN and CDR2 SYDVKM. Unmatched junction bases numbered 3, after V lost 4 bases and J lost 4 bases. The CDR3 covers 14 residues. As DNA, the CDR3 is TGTGCCAGCAGTTCCGGACAGGGGGTCTATGGCTACACCTTC. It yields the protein CASSSGQGVYGYTF.

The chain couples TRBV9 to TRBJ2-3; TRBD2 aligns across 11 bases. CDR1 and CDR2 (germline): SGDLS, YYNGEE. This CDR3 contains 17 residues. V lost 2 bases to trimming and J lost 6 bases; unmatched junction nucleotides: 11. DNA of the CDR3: TGTGCCAGCAGCGTCGGACTAGCGGGTTCCCTCGGGGATACGCAGTATTTT. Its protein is CASSVGLAGSLGDTQYF.

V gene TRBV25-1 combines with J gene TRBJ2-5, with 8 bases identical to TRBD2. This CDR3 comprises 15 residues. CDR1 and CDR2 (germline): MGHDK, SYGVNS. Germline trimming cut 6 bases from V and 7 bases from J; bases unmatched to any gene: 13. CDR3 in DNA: TGTGCCAGCAGCGGGAGGGGACCCCCTGACGGGACCCAGTACTTC. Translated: CASSGRGPPDGTQYF.

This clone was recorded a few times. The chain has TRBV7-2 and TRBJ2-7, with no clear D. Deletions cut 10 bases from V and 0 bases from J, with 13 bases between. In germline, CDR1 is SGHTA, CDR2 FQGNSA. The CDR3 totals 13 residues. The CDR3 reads CAIPGQSSYEQYF. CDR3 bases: TGTGCCATCCCCGGCCAGAGCTCCTACGAGCAGTACTTC. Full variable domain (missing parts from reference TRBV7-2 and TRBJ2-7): GAGVSQSPSNKVTEKGKDVELRCDPISGHTALYWYRQSLGQGLEFLIYFQGNSAPDKSGLPSDRFSAERTGGSVSTLTIQRTQQEDSAVYLCAIPGQSSYEQYFGPGTRLTVT.

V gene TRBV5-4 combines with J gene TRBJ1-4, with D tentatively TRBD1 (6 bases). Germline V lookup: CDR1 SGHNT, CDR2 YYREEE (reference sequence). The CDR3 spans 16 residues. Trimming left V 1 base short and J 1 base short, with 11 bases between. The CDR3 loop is CASSLWGRQTNEKLFF. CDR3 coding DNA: TGTGCCAGCAGCTTGTGGGGGCGGCAAACTAATGAAAAACTGTTTTTT.

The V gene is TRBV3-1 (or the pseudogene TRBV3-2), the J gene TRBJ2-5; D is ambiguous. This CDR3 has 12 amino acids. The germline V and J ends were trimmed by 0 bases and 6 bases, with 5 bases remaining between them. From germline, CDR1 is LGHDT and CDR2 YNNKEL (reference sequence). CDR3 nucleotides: TGTGCCAGCAGCCAAGATGGCAAGACCCAGTACTTC. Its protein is CASSQDGKTQYF.

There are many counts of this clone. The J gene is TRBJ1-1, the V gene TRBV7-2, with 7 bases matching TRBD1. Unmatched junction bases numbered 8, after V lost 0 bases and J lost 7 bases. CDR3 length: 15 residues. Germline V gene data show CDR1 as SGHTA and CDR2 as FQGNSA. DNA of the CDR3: TGTGCCAGCAGCTTAGCCCTTGGGACAGCGTATGAAGCTTTCTTT. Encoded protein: CASSLALGTAYEAFF.

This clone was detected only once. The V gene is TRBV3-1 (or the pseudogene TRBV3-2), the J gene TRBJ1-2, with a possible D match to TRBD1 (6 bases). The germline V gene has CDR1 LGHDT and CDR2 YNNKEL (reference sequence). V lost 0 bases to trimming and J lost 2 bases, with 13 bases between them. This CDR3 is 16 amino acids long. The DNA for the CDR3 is TGTGCCAGCAGCCAAGAGTCGAATCAGGGGAACTATGGCTACACCTTC. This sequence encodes CASSQESNQGNYGYTF.

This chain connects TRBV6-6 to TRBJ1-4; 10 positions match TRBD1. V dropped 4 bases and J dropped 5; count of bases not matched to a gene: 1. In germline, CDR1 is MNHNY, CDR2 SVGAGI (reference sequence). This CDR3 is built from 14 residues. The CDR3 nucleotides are TGTGCCAGCAGTTTGGGACAGGGGAATGAAAAACTGTTTTTT. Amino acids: CASSLGQGNEKLFF.

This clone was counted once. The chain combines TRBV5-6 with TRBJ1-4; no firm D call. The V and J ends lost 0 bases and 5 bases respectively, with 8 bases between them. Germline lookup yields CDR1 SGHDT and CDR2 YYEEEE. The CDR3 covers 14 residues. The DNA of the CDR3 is TGTGCCAGCAGCTTGGTTCGGACGAATGAAAAACTGTTTTTT. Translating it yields CASSLVRTNEKLFF.

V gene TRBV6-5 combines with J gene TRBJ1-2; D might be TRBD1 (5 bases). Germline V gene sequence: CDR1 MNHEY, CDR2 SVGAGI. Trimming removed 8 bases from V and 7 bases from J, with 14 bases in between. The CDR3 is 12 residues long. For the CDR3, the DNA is TGTGCCAGCTCCATTGGGGGTGGTGGCTACACCTTC. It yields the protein CASSIGGGGYTF.

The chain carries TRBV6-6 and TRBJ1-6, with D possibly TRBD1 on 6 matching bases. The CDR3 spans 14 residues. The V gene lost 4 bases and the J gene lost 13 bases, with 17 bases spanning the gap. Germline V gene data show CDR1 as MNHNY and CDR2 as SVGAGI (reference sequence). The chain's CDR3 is CASSFDRSKGPLHF. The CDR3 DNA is TGTGCCAGCAGTTTCGACAGGTCGAAGGGGCCCCTCCACTTT.

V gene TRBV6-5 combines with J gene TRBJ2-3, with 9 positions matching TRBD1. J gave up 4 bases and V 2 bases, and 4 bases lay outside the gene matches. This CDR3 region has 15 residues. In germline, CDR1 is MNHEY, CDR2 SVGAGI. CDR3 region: CASSYEGQGADTQYF. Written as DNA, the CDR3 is TGTGCCAGCAGTTACGAGGGACAGGGAGCAGATACGCAGTATTTT.

CDR3 amino acids: CASSTSTTVEAFF. As DNA, the CDR3 is TGTGCCAGCAGCACGTCAACGACAGTTGAAGCTTTCTTT. The rearrangement joins TRBV7-8 to TRBJ1-1; maybe TRBD1 (5 bases). The germline CDR1 and CDR2 sequences are SGHVS and FQNEAQ. V lost 5 bases and J 7 bases, leaving 14 bases between the germline ends. The CDR3 extends over 13 amino acids.

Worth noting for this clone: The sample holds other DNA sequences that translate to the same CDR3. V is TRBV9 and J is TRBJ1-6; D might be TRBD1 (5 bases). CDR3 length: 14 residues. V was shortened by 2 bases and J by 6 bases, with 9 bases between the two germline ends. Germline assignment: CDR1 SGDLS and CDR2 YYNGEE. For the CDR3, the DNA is TGTGCCAGCAGCGTTGGGGGTGGTAATTCACCCCTCCACTTT. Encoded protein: CASSVGGGNSPLHF.

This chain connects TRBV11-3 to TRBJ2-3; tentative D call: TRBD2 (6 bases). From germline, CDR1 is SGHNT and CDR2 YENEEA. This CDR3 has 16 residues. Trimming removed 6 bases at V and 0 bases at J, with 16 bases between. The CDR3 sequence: CASSQGEVSSTDTQYF. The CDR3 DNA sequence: TGTGCCAGCAGTCAAGGGGAGGTCTCTAGCACAGATACGCAGTATTTT.

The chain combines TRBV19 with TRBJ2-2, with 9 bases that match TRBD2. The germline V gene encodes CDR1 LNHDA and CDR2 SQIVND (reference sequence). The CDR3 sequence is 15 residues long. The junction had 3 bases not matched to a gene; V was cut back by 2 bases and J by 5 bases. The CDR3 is CASSILAGQTGELFF. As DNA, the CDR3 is TGTGCCAGTAGTATACTAGCGGGGCAAACCGGGGAGCTGTTTTTT.

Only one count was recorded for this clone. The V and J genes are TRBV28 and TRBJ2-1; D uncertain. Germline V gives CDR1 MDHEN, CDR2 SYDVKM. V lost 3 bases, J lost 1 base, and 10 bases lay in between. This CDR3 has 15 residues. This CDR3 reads CASSFSMRSYNEQFF. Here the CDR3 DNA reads TGTGCCAGCAGTTTTTCGATGCGTTCCTACAATGAGCAGTTCTTC.

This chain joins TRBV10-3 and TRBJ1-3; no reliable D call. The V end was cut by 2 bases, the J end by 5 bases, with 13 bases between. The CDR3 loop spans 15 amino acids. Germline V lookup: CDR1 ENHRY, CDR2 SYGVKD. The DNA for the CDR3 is TGTGCCATCAGTGAGCGAAAGGGAGCCCGAAACACCATATATTTT. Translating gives CAISERKGARNTIYF.

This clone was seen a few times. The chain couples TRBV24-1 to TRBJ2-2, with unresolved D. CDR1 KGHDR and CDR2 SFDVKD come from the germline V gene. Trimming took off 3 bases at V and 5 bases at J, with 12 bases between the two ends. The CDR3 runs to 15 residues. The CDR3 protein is CATSDPGPLTGELFF. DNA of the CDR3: TGTGCCACCAGTGATCCCGGACCATTGACCGGGGAGCTGTTTTTT.

The CDR3 bases are TGCAGTGGGTTGGGCAATGAGCAGTTCTTC. Translation: CSGLGNEQFF. The chain recombines TRBV20-1 with TRBJ2-1; the D is unclear. The CDR3 runs 10 residues. Looked up from germline, CDR1 is DFQATT and CDR2 is SNEGSKA (reference sequence). The V gene lost 7 bases and the J gene lost 6 bases, with 7 bases spanning the gap.

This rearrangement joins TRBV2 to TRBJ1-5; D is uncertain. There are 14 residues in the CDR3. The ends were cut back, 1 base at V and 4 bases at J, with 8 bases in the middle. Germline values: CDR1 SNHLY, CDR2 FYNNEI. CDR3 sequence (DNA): TGTGCCAGCAGTGAAGGACAAGCAAATCAGCCCCAGCATTTT. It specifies CASSEGQANQPQHF.